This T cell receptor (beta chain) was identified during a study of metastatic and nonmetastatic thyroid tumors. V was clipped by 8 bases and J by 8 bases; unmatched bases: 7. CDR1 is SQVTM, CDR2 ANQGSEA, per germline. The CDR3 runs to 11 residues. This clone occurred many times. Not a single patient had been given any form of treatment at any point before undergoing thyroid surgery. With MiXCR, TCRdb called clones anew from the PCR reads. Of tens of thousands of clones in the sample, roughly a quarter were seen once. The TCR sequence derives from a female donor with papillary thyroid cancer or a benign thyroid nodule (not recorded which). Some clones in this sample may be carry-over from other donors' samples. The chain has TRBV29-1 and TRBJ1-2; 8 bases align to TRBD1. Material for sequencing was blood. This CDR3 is CSFWDRRGYTF. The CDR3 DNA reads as TGCAGCTTTTGGGACAGGCGGGGCTACACCTTC.